This TCR beta chain originates from a study of T cells in Graves' hyperthyroidism and ophthalmopathy. This clonotype was observed at least ten times. The CDR3 runs to 14 residues. V was clipped by 6 bases and J by 10 bases, with 16 bases between them. Germline values: CDR1 MNHEY, CDR2 SMNVEV (reference sequence). Patients were excluded because of uncontrolled infection, other autoimmune disease, pregnancy or lactation. From RNA transcripts, TCR beta CDR3 regions were amplified. First-round RT-PCR with HTBI primers amplified the TCR CDR3 region. TCRdb re-called the multiplex PCR reads through MiXCR, storing one row per CDR3 protein. The repertoire has about 690,000 distinct CDR3 sequences, roughly 17% of them found once; the top ten carry 15% to 17%.

This chain uses TRBV27 with TRBJ1-6; D is undetermined. The sequence was obtained from a man aged 45-65 years with Graves' hyperthyroidism. The sample taken for sequencing was blood. In DNA form, the CDR3 reads TGTGCCAGCAGCTTTCTCGACGGCGGGTCACCCCTCCACTTT. Its translation: CASSFLDGGSPLHF.